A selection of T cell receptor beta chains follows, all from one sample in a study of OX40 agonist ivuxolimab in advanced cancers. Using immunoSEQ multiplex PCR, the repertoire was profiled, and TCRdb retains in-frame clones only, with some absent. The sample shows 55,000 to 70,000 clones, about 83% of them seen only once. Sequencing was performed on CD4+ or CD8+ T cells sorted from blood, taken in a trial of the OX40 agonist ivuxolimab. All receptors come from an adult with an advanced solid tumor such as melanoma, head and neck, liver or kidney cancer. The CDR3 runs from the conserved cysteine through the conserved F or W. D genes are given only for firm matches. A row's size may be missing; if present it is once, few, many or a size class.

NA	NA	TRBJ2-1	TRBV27	TGTGCCAGCAGTTTAAAGGAACGGAGAGCCTACAATGAGCAGTTCTTC	CASSLKERRAYNEQFF
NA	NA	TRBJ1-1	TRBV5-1	TGCGCCAGCAGCTTGGGGACTACCAACACTGAAGCTTTCTTT	CASSLGTTNTEAFF
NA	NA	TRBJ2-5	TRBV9	TGTGCCAGCAGCGTAGCCCTCGGGGGCCTGACCCAAGAGACCCAGTACTTC	CASSVALGGLTQETQYF
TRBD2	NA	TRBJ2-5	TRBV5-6	TGTGCCAGCAGCTCCACTAGCGGGCGGGAGACCCAGTACTTC	CASSSTSGRETQYF
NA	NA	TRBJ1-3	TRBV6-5	TGTGCCAGCAGTTACGACACTTCAAGCTCTGGAAACACCATATATTTT	CASSYDTSSSGNTIYF
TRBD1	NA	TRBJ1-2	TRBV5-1	TGCGCCAGCAGCTTGGGGGACAGAACCAGTGGCTACACCTTC	CASSLGDRTSGYTF
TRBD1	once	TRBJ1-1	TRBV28	TGTGCCAGCAGTTTAAGACAGGGGTCAAAGGAAGCTTTCTTT	CASSLRQGSKEAFF
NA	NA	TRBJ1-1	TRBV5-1	TGCGCCAGCAGCCCTGGATCGGGAAGAAACACTGAAGCTTTCTTT	CASSPGSGRNTEAFF
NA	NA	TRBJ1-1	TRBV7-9	TGTGCCAGCAGCTTAGGAGGGGTCGGGGGCTTTAACACTGAAGCTTTCTTT	CASSLGGVGGFNTEAFF
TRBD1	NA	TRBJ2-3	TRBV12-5	TGTGCTAGTGGGGACAGGTTCGATACGCAGTATTTT	CASGDRFDTQYF
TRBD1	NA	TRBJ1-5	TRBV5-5	TGTGCCAGCAGCCCGACCCGGACAGGGAACAATCAGCCCCAGCATTTT	CASSPTRTGNNQPQHF
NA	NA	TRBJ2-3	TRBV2	TGTGCCAGCAGTGAAGTCAGGCGCACAGATACGCAGTATTTT	CASSEVRRTDTQYF
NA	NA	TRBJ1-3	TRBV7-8	TGTGCCAGCAGCCCTCCGGGCAGGTTGGGGAACACCATATATTTT	CASSPPGRLGNTIYF
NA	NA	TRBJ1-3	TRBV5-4	TGTGCCAGCAGTATCGACGGCAACTCTGGAAACACCATATATTTT	CASSIDGNSGNTIYF
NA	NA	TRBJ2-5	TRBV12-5	TGTGCTAGTGGTTTTGGGGGCACGCAGACCCAGTACTTC	CASGFGGTQTQYF
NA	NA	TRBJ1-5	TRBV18	TGTGCCAGCTCACCACAGGGTGATCAGCCCCAGCATTTT	CASSPQGDQPQHF
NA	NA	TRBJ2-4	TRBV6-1	TGTGCCAGCAGTAAACAGGACGGTCAAAACATTCAGTACTTC	CASSKQDGQNIQYF
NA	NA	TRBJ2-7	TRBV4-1	TGCGCCAGCAGCCAAGATCCGATGGGGACCGTAACCTACGAGCAGTACTTC	CASSQDPMGTVTYEQYF
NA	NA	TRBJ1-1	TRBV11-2	TGTGCCAGCAGCCCGGGACGGGGGAACACTGAAGCTTTCTTT	CASSPGRGNTEAFF
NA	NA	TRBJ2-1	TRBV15	TGTGCCACCAGCAGGGGGGATAGGGTAACCTACAATGAGCAGTTCTTC	CATSRGDRVTYNEQFF
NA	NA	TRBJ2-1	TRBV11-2	TGTGCCAGCAGGTTGGGGGGGCTCTCCTACAATGAGCAGTTCTTC	CASRLGGLSYNEQFF
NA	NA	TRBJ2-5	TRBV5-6	TGTGCCAGCAGCGCCCCCGGCAGGGTGGATGAGACCCAGTACTTC	CASSAPGRVDETQYF
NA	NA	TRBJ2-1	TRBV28	TGTGCCAGCAGTCCCCACATCAATGAGCAGTTCTTC	CASSPHINEQFF
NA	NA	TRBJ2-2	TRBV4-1	TGCGCCAGCAGCCAAGATATTATGAAGAAAGACGGGGAGCTGTTTTTT	CASSQDIMKKDGELFF
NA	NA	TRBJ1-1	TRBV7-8	TGTGCCAGCAGCTTAGTTAAGGGTTCCAACACTGAAGCTTTCTTT	CASSLVKGSNTEAFF
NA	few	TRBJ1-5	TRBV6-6	TGTGCCAGCAGTGAGGAGAGTAATCAGCCCCAGCATTTT	CASSEESNQPQHF
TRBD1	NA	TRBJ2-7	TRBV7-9	TGTGCCAGCAGCTCGACCAGGGGGCTCGAGCAGTACTTC	CASSSTRGLEQYF
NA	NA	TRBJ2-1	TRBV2	TGTGCCAGCAAGGGCCGGTTATCGGACGCGAATGAGCAGTTCTTC	CASKGRLSDANEQFF
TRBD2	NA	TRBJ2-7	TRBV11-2	TGTGCCAGCAGCTTAGGGGGGGGAGTATACAACGAGCAGTACTTC	CASSLGGGVYNEQYF
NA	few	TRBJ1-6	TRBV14	TGTGCCAGCAGCTCACAGAGGACAGAAAGCCTCCGGAGCTCCTATAATTCACCCCTCCACTTT	CASSSQRTESLRSSYNSPLHF
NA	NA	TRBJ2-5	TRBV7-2	TGTGCCAGCAGCTTAGTGGGCCCGGCAGAGACCCAGTACTTC	CASSLVGPAETQYF
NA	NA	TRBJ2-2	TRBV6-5	TGTGCCAGCAGTCGGGACACATCGAACACCGGGGAGCTGTTTTTT	CASSRDTSNTGELFF
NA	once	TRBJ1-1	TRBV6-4	TGTGCCAGCAACCGGGGGCAGGGCACTGAAGCTTTCTTT	CASNRGQGTEAFF
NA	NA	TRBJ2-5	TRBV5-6	TGTGCCAGCAGCTTGACCCAGCGGGCCTTCCAAGAGACCCAGTACTTC	CASSLTQRAFQETQYF
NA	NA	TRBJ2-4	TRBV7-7	TGTGCCAGCAGCCCATGGGGGCGCAAAAACATTCAGTACTTC	CASSPWGRKNIQYF
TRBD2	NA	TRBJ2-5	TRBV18	TGTGCCAGCTCACCAAGCCTAGCGGGGGGCGCAGAGACCCAGTACTTC	CASSPSLAGGAETQYF
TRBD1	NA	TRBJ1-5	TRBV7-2	TGTGCCAGCAGCTTTGACGGGACAGGTGTTGGGAGCAATCAGCCCCAGCATTTT	CASSFDGTGVGSNQPQHF
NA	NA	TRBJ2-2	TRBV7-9	TGTGCCAGCAGCTTAACCGGGACAACGAACACCGGGGAGCTGTTTTTT	CASSLTGTTNTGELFF
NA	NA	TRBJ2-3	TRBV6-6	TGTGCCAGCAGTGGGGGCGGGGCAGATACGCAGTATTTT	CASSGGGADTQYF
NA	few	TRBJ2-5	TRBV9	TGTGCCAGCAGCGTTAATCTCCAAGAGACCCAGTACTTC	CASSVNLQETQYF
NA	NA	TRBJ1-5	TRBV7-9	TGTGCCAGCAGGGGACTTTCGACTAATCAGCCCCAGCATTTT	CASRGLSTNQPQHF
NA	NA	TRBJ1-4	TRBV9	TGTGCCAGCAGCGTAGAGGGTGGGCTTAATGAAAAACTGTTTTTT	CASSVEGGLNEKLFF